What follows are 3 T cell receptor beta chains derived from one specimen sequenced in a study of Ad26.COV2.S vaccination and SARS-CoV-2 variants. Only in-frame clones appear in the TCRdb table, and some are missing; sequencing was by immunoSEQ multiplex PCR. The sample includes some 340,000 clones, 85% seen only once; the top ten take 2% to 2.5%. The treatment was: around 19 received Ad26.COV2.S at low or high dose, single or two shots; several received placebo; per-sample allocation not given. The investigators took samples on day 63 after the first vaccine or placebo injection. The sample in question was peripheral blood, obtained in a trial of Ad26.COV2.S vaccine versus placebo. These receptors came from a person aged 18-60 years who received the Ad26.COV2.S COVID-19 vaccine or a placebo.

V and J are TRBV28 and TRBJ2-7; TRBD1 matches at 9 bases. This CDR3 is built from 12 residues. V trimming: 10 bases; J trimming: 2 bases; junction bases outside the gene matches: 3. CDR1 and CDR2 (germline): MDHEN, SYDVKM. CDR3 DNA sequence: TGTGCCACACGACAGGGGGCCTACGAGCAGTACTTC. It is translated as CATRQGAYEQYF.

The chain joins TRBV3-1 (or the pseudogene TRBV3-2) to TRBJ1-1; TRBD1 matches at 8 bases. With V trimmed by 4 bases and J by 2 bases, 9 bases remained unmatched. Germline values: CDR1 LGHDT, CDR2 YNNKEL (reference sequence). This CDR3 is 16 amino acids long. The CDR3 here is CASSLRTGQGNTEAFF. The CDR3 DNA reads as TGTGCCAGCAGCCTGCGGACCGGACAGGGAAACACTGAAGCTTTCTTT.

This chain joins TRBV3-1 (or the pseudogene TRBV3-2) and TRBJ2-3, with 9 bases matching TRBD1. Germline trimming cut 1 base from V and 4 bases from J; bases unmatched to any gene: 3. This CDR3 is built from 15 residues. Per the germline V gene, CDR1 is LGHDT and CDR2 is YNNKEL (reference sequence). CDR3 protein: CASSQGTGVSDTQYF. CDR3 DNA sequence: TGTGCCAGCAGCCAAGGGACAGGGGTTTCAGATACGCAGTATTTT.